This record looks at one T cell receptor (beta chain) sequence and its context. The antigen remains undetermined. V shed 4 bases and J 7 bases; nucleotides not matched to a gene: 11. The germline CDR1 and CDR2 sequences are SGHRS and YFSETQ. The CDR3 contains 14 residues. Time point noted: baseline pretreatment blood. Described treatment: 15 Gy SBRT to primary tumor, nephrectomy 4 weeks later. Serial blood draws occurred at baseline and 2 and 4 weeks post-SBRT. Clear cell pathology was present in this patient's renal cell carcinoma. Generated by immunoSEQ multiplex PCR, the TCRdb table keeps only in-frame clones and is missing some. The table has some 150,000 clones, approximately 91% seen once; the top ten hold around 11%. This record comes from a study of radiation and T cells in renal cell carcinoma. As for the study in general: Nephrectomy followed 15 Gy stereotactic body radiation by 4 weeks. General study findings and limits: Top tumor clonotypes rose in blood 2 weeks post-radiation, then contracted.

The clonotype was recovered from a woman aged 50 to 65 with renal cell carcinoma. The sequencing used blood, collected from a patient whose treatment included radiotherapy and nephrectomy. This chain uses TRBV5-1 with TRBJ2-7, with TRBD1 matching 7 bases. CDR3 sequence (DNA): TGCGCCAGCAGCCTTGGTGGGGACAGAGGGGAGCAGTACTTC. It is translated as CASSLGGDRGEQYF. Looking up the rest from reference TRBV5-1 and TRBJ2-7 gives the full variable domain: KAGVTQTPRYLIKTRGQQVTLSCSPISGHRSVSWYQQTPGQGLQFLFEYFSETQRNKGNFPGRFSGRQFSNSRSEMNVSTLELGDSALYLCASSLGGDRGEQYFGPGTRLTVT.